A selection of T cell receptor beta chains follows, all from one sample in a study of shared clonotypes between healthy human individuals. Method: immunoSEQ multiplex PCR; TCRdb's copy keeps in-frame clones and lacks some. This sample has hundreds of thousands of clones, with 96% found just once. The sample taken for sequencing was naive CD8+ T cells sorted from blood. The receptors were sampled from a woman aged 25 to 45 in good health. CDR3s leave out the opening cysteine and the closing phenylalanine or tryptophan. Fields, in order: V gene, D gene, CDR3 protein. D genes are given only for firm matches.

TRBV2,-,ASSEQGSSYNEQF
TRBV6-5,TRBD2,ASSYSIRAGEYEQY
TRBV7-9,TRBD2,ASSSPRTSGTYEQY
TRBV2,TRBD1,ARLTGGDWGNTEAF
TRBV28,TRBD2,ASSLLLAGTTDTQY
TRBV5-6,-,ASSFSSEQF
TRBV21-1,-,ASSRTAHEGTEAF
TRBV2,TRBD2,ASEGLAGGNSYEQY
TRBV19,TRBD2,ASSSGSYETGELF
TRBV6-1,-,ASSNTVLYGYT
TRBV27,-,ASSLKINQPQH
TRBV7-2,-,ASSPRFRLNTEAF
TRBV19,-,ASSIKAGHNTYEQY
TRBV4-1,-,ASSQEGYYEQY
TRBV28,-,AGEGSGGEAF
TRBV7-9,-,ASGTGELF
TRBV28,-,ASSSNLGQPIYGYT
TRBV19,-,ASSYRRNNTGELF
TRBV29-1,TRBD2,SVAGGRQGGEQF
TRBV28,-,ASSLKLGHQPQH
TRBV4-2,TRBD2,ASSGLAGEVRTGELF
TRBV11-1,-,ASSLEDSGVEDTQY
TRBV19,-,ASSPRRGEGNTEAF
TRBV7-3,TRBD2,ASSYGLAGEGETQY
TRBV14,TRBD2,ASSQGLRGRAYWNEQF
TRBV9,-,ASSVGRPYNEQF
TRBV19,TRBD1,ASSTGTVYGYT
TRBV28,-,ASSRPIYEQY
TRBV9,TRBD2,ASSGRLAGANEQF
TRBV9,TRBD1,ASSDTGVEQF
TRBV30,-,AWGGGPGTGELF
TRBV2,-,ASSVSLFGANVLT
TRBV27,TRBD1,ASSSGGFNQPQH
TRBV29-1,-,SVRETYEQY
TRBV27,TRBD2,ASRWTSGTGELF
TRBV6-5,-,ASGRGGNEQF
TRBV28,-,ASSEYNEQF